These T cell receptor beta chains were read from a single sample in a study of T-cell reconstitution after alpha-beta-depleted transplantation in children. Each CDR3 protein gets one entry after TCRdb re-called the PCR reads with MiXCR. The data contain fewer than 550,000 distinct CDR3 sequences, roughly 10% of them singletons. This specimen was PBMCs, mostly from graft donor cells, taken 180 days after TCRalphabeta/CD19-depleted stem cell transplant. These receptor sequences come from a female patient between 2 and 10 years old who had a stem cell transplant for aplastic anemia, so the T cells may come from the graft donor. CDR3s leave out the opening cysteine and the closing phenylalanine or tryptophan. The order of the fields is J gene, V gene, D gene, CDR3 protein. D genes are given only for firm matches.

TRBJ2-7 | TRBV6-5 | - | ASSYLTGSEQY
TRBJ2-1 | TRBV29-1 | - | SAHGRGNEQF
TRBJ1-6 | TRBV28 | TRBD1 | ASIDYPGGISPLH
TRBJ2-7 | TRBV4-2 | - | ASSQGHSSASSYEQY
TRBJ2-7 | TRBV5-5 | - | ASSFVTGEQY
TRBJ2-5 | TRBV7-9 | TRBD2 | ASSLLAGGSTQETQY
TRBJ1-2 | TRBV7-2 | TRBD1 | ASSQDRGNGYT
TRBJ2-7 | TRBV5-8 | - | ASTLFRENYEQY
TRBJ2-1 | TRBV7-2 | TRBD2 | ASSLQPGLALNEQF
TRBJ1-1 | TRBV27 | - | ASSLSRAPRVAF
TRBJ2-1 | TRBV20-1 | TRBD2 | SARSDPSGSYEQF
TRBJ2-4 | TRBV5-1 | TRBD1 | ASSPMTRTGGNIQY
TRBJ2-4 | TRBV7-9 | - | ASSPRGGRNIQY
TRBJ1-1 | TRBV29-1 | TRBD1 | SVGTGVGTEAF
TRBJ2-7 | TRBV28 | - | ASTARGEQY
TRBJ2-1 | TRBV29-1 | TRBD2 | SVGRLAFANEQF
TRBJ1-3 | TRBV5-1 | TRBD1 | ASSLGDRGPGNTIY
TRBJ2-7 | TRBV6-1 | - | ATSPSSYEQY
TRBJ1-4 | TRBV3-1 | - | ASSQDRGSNEKLF
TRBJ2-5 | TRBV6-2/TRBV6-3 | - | ASSYDETRY
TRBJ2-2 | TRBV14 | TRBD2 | ASSQALAGDVHPGELF
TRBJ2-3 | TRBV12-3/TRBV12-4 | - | ASSSPGRDTQY